This TCR beta chain came from a study of beta chain features in type 1 diabetes. CDR1 and CDR2 from the germline V gene are MNHNS and SASEGT. This CDR3 region has 15 residues. The V end was cut by 6 bases, the J end by 0 bases, with 11 bases between. Study conclusions and caveats: Shorter TCRB CDR3s, moderately but significantly so, were found in Type 1 diabetes patients in all four CD4+ subsets. Compared to healthy donors, patients appeared to have naive, central memory and Treg TCRB repertoires that were more alike.

Markers CD45RO/CCR7/CD25/CD127/CD95/CD27 served to sort CD4+ naive, central memory, regulatory and stem cell-like memory cells. Sorted cells reached over 95% purity in every population. This clone showed up just a few times. What it binds is unknown. The entirety of the isolated RNA underwent reverse transcription, so expressed TCRB transcripts were sequenced. Generated by immunoSEQ multiplex PCR, the TCRdb table keeps only in-frame clones and is missing some. There are 300,000 to 350,000 clones in the sample; roughly 9% occur only once, and about 1% lies in the top ten. The TCR was taken from a man aged 25-45 years with type 1 diabetes. What was sequenced was central memory CD4+ T cells from blood. This chain joins TRBV6-1 and TRBJ1-4, with no clear D. The CDR3 loop is CASRFDRATNEKLFF. The DNA of the CDR3 is TGTGCCAGCAGATTCGACCGAGCAACTAATGAAAAACTGTTTTTT.